Following are 22 T cell receptor beta chains from one sample sequenced in a study of T cells in Graves' hyperthyroidism and ophthalmopathy. RNA transcripts yielded amplified TCR beta CDR3 regions. Researchers ran a first-round RT-PCR on the TCR CDR3 using the HTBI primer set. MiXCR was run by TCRdb on the multiplex PCR reads, yielding one entry per CDR3 protein. This sample has 700,000 to 850,000 distinct CDR3 sequences; 30% to 40% occur once, and the top ten carry approximately 31%. Sequenced material: blood. The receptors were gathered from a woman aged 40 to 50 with Graves' hyperthyroidism.

The chain carries TRBV6-6 and TRBJ2-6, with D possibly being TRBD1 or TRBD2 (6 bases each). This CDR3 has 18 residues. Trimming removed 8 bases at V and 0 bases at J, with 20 bases between. Germline values: CDR1 MNHNY, CDR2 SVGAGI (reference sequence). In DNA, the CDR3 is TGTGCCAGCCTTCGTGGGGGGCTGGGCCTCTCTGGGGCCAACGTCCTGACTTTC. It is translated as CASLRGGLGLSGANVLTF.

This clonotype was observed many times. The chain couples TRBV2 to TRBJ1-1; D unresolved. This CDR3 comprises 13 residues. Germline V gives CDR1 SNHLY, CDR2 FYNNEI. V lost 3 bases and J 3 bases, leaving 8 bases between the germline ends. DNA for the CDR3: TGTGCCAGCAGTGATCGCGGGGACACTGAAGCTTTCTTT. Translation gives CASSDRGDTEAFF. The complete variable domain, with remaining parts taken from reference TRBV2 and TRBJ1-1, reads EPEVTQTPSHQVTQMGQEVILRCVPISNHLYFYWYRQILGQKVEFLVSFYNNEISEKSEIFDDQFSVERPDGSNFTLKIRSTKLEDSAMYFCASSDRGDTEAFFGQGTRLTVV.

The rearrangement uses TRBV7-8 and TRBJ2-5; perhaps TRBD1 as D (7 bases). V was trimmed by 5 bases and J by 5 bases, leaving 24 bases between them. The V gene's germline CDR1 is SGHVS and CDR2 FQNEAQ. This CDR3 has 17 amino acids. CDR3 DNA: TGTGCCAGCAGCGCGCGTTGGGGGGAAGGGGGCTGGGAGACCCAGTACTTC. This codes for CASSARWGEGGWETQYF.

Notes on this clonotype: Just one base apart from a much larger clone, this may be a read error. This rearrangement joins TRBV20-1 to TRBJ2-2, with a possible D match to TRBD2 (5 bases). The CDR3 extends over 16 amino acids. The germline CDR1 and CDR2 sequences are DFQATT and SNEGSKA (reference sequence). V dropped 5 bases and J dropped 7 bases, with 23 bases sitting between them. The CDR3 DNA is TGCAGTGCTGGAGGACCTGCTCCCCATCAAGGCGGGGAGCTGTTTTTT. As protein: CSAGGPAPHQGGELFF.

The V gene is TRBV7-2, the J gene TRBJ2-7; the D is unclear. V was clipped by 3 bases and J by 0 bases, with 15 bases between them. The germline V gene encodes CDR1 SGHTA and CDR2 FQGNSA. The CDR3 totals 16 residues. The CDR3: CASSFFGGPSSYEQYF. In DNA form, the CDR3 reads TGTGCCAGCAGCTTTTTTGGTGGACCGAGCTCCTACGAGCAGTACTTC.

The gene calls are TRBV7-9 and TRBJ1-2; 7 positions agree with TRBD1. The CDR3 loop spans 14 amino acids. Unmatched junction bases numbered 8, after V lost 2 bases and J lost 8 bases. Per germline, CDR1 SEHNR and CDR2 FQNEAQ (reference sequence). In DNA, the CDR3 is TGTGCCAGCAGCTTACTTAATGAGGGGGCCGGCTACACCTTC. It codes for CASSLLNEGAGYTF.

This clonotype has a handful of counts. The chain couples TRBV19 to TRBJ1-2; a weak D match, TRBD1 (5 bases). Per the germline V gene, CDR1 is LNHDA and CDR2 is SQIVND (reference sequence). The CDR3 is made up of 16 amino acids. Trimming took 5 bases from V and 3 from J, leaving 19 bases between them. The CDR3 DNA reads as TGTGCCAGTAGTGTCTACCTAGGGGTTAGCGACTATGGCTACACCTTC. Encoded protein: CASSVYLGVSDYGYTF.

CDR3 DNA: TGTGCCAGCTCCACGGGACGGGACTATGGCTACACCTTC. It yields the protein CASSTGRDYGYTF. The chain links TRBV7-2 to TRBJ1-2; D may be TRBD1 (5 bases). CDR3 size: 13 residues. Trimming took off 8 bases at V and 3 bases at J, with 13 bases between the two ends. Germline V lookup: CDR1 SGHTA, CDR2 FQGNSA. Filled out from reference TRBV7-2 and TRBJ1-2, the complete variable domain reads GAGVSQSPSNKVTEKGKDVELRCDPISGHTALYWYRQSLGQGLEFLIYFQGNSAPDKSGLPSDRFSAERTGGSVSTLTIQRTQQEDSAVYLCASSTGRDYGYTFGSGTRLTVV.

The rearrangement uses TRBV13 and TRBJ2-2; D remains unclear. The CDR3 sequence is 15 residues long. The V end lost 5 bases, the J end lost 4 bases, and 14 bases lay between the germline ends. Germline loops: CDR1 PRHDT, CDR2 FYEKMQ (reference sequence). This CDR3 reads CASSRHRRVTGELFF. CDR3 DNA sequence: TGTGCCAGCAGCCGCCACCGTAGGGTCACCGGGGAGCTGTTTTTT.

This clonotype was recorded at least ten times. The chain combines TRBV29-1 with TRBJ1-2; TRBD1 is a possible D gene (5 bases). Between the trimmed V and J ends, which lost 5 bases and 8 bases, there was a span of 24 bases. The V gene's germline CDR1 is SQVTM and CDR2 ANQGSEA. The CDR3 is made up of 15 amino acids. This CDR3 is CSVRGLWGLLGGYTF. CDR3 DNA sequence: TGCAGCGTTAGGGGCCTTTGGGGTCTCCTCGGGGGCTACACCTTC.

The chain has TRBV6-5 and TRBJ2-2; 11 bases line up with TRBD2. With 6 bases clipped from V and 3 bases from J, the junction kept 3 bases outside the gene matches. Looked up from germline, CDR1 is MNHEY and CDR2 is SVGAGI. This CDR3 is 15 amino acids long. Here the CDR3 DNA reads TGTGCCAGCAGGGAACTAGCGGGAGACACCGGGGAGCTGTTTTTT. Its translation: CASRELAGDTGELFF.

V gene TRBV29-1 combines with J gene TRBJ1-4, with no clear D. The CDR3 totals 13 residues. CDR1 SQVTM and CDR2 ANQGSEA come from the germline V gene. The V and J ends lost 7 bases and 0 bases respectively, with 9 bases between them. The CDR3 region has the DNA TGCAGCGCTGGCTCTTCAACTAATGAAAAACTGTTTTTT. Translated: CSAGSSTNEKLFF.

This clonotype was detected many times. The rearrangement joins TRBV19 to TRBJ1-1; D gene uncertain. Trimming took off 2 bases at V and 0 bases at J, with 10 bases between the two ends. This CDR3 is 15 amino acids long. Germline V gene sequence: CDR1 LNHDA, CDR2 SQIVND (reference sequence). The CDR3 here is CASSILTGLNTEAFF. The CDR3 coding sequence is TGTGCCAGTAGTATACTAACGGGGTTGAACACTGAAGCTTTCTTT.

Note on this clonotype: A read error is possible here, since a much larger clone lies one base away. Given the absence of the conserved phenylalanine or tryptophan at the CDR3 end, a read error is likely. The chain has TRBV6-5 and TRBJ1-5, with a possible D match to TRBD1 (6 bases). Germline loops: CDR1 MNHEY, CDR2 SVGAGI. This CDR3 contains 14 residues. V was cut by 6 bases and J by 5 bases, with 14 bases left in between. CDR3 in DNA: TGTGCCAGCAGACCCCACCCAGGGGATCAGCCCCAGCATCTT. This gives the protein CASRPHPGDQPQHL.

This clonotype has at least ten counts. The J gene is TRBJ1-1, the V gene TRBV25-1, with D possibly matching TRBD1 (6 bases). The CDR3 has 12 residues. In germline, CDR1 is MGHDK, CDR2 SYGVNS. Trimming removed 4 bases from V and 6 bases from J, with 9 bases in between. CDR3 bases: TGTGCCAGCAGTGGAGGGACACCTGAAGCTTTCTTT. Translation: CASSGGTPEAFF.

Comment on this clonotype: A much larger clone lies one base from this, so it may be a read error. This CDR3 is missing its conserved last phenylalanine or tryptophan, likely due to a read error. This chain connects TRBV19 to TRBJ1-1, with TRBD1 matching over 7 bases. The V gene end was trimmed by 6 bases and the J gene end by 7 bases; junction bases not matched to a gene: 8. The CDR3 loop spans 13 amino acids. Germline V gene sequence: CDR1 LNHDA, CDR2 SQIVND (reference sequence). CDR3 sequence: CASSSQGRSEAFL. The CDR3 DNA is TGTGCCAGTAGCTCACAGGGGAGGAGTGAAGCTTTCCTT.

CDR3 residues: CASSLAPNYGYTF. CDR3 nucleotides: TGTGCCAGCAGCTTAGCCCCTAACTATGGCTACACCTTC. The rearrangement joins TRBV11-2 to TRBJ1-2; D is undetermined. CDR1 and CDR2 from the germline V gene are SGHAT and FQNNGV. Deletions cut 1 base from V and 0 bases from J, with 3 bases between. The CDR3 contains 13 residues.

In this sample, this clonotype turned up a few times. The chain combines TRBV5-1 with TRBJ2-6; maybe TRBD1 (5 bases). Germline lookup yields CDR1 SGHRS and CDR2 YFSETQ. The CDR3 has 19 amino acids. V was cut by 4 bases and J by 0 bases, with 20 bases left in between. The chain's CDR3 is CASSQGPSRAPSGANVLTF. The CDR3 DNA sequence: TGCGCCAGCAGCCAAGGGCCCTCCAGGGCCCCCTCTGGGGCCAACGTCCTGACTTTC.

This clonotype was counted many times. V and J are TRBV19 and TRBJ1-5; TRBD1 is a possible D gene (5 bases). The ends were cut back, 6 bases at V and 0 bases at J, with 18 bases in the middle. The germline CDR1 and CDR2 sequences are LNHDA and SQIVND (reference sequence). The CDR3 loop spans 17 amino acids. The CDR3 reads CASSRVQGAYSNQPQHF. In DNA form, the CDR3 reads TGTGCCAGTAGCAGGGTCCAAGGAGCTTATAGCAATCAGCCCCAGCATTTT.

The table lists this clonotype with a count of one. In DNA, the CDR3 is TGTGCCAGCAGTTTCACCCCGGGGAGCACAGATACGCAGTATTTT. It yields the protein CASSFTPGSTDTQYF. The rearrangement links TRBV12-3 or TRBV12-4 to TRBJ2-3, with D possibly matching TRBD2 (5 bases). This CDR3 is built from 15 residues. V lost 3 bases to trimming and J lost 0 bases, with 10 bases between them.

The chain is built from TRBV19 and TRBJ1-2; possibly TRBD1 for D (5 bases). V dropped 4 bases and J dropped 7 bases, with 13 bases sitting between them. From germline, CDR1 is LNHDA and CDR2 SQIVND (reference sequence). This CDR3 region has 13 residues. The CDR3 coding sequence is TGTGCCAGTAGTACCTCGGGGGACGGTGGCTACACCTTC. It is translated as CASSTSGDGGYTF.

The table lists this clonotype with a few counts. CDR3 in amino acids: CASSFPGAEAFF. The CDR3 DNA sequence: TGTGCCAGCAGTTTCCCGGGAGCTGAAGCTTTCTTT. V and J are TRBV12-3 or TRBV12-4 and TRBJ1-1, with no clear D. The CDR3 is made up of 12 amino acids. V was trimmed by 3 bases and J by 6 bases, leaving 8 bases between them.